This entry features one T cell receptor beta chain sequence. Its antigen is still unknown. Repertoires were generated with immunoSEQ multiplex PCR, while TCRdb's copy carries only in-frame clones and drops some. The sample contains over 50,000 clones, around nine tenths of which appear only once. CDR1 is SGHDN, CDR2 FVKESK, per germline. The V and J ends lost 1 base and 6 bases respectively, with 6 bases between them. CDR3 length: 12 residues. The time point was: cycle 4 day 1 (C4D1), after five to seven weeks of nivolumab. Relapses following autologous stem cell transplantation were seen in all patients, with brentuximab vedotin exposure varying. The patients, who had relapsed/refractory classical Hodgkin lymphoma, achieved best responses of complete response, partial response or progressive disease. The sample comes from a study of PD-1 blockade in classical Hodgkin lymphoma. General study results and limits: Excluded were patients who started nivolumab under 1 year after ASCT, a group that had lower diversity. Patients newly diagnosed and complete responders had comparable baseline diversity.

Sequenced here: peripheral blood mononuclear cells (PBMCs), sampled before the fourth cycle of nivolumab. The clonotype was recovered from a human donor with classical Hodgkin lymphoma. The chain couples TRBV14 to TRBJ2-5, with D hard to call. The CDR3, as DNA: TGTGCCAGCAGCCAAGTGGAGCAGACCCAGTACTTC. Residues: CASSQVEQTQYF.